The 5 T cell receptor beta chains below were found in one sample sequenced in a study of glioma-infiltrating T cells. The iRepertoire nested amplicon-rescue multiplex PCR amplified TCR alpha and beta CDR3s from RNA. TCRdb re-derived calls from the multiplex PCR reads in MiXCR, one entry per CDR3 protein. The sample comprises about 400,000 distinct CDR3 sequences, roughly two fifths of which are singletons, and more than 10% rests with the top ten. The sequenced material came from glioma tissue, nonneoplastic brain tissue, or PBMCs (not recorded which). These receptors were collected from a human donor with low-grade glioma or glioblastoma, undergoing nonglioma brain surgery, or in good health (not recorded which).

J is TRBJ2-7 and V is TRBV3-1; possibly TRBD2 for D (5 bases). The CDR3 is 15 residues long. Germline CDR1 reads LGHDT; CDR2 reads YNNKEL (reference sequence). V gave up 1 base and J gave up 2 bases, with 12 bases separating them. The CDR3 DNA is TGTGCCAGCAGCCAAGGGAGGAATCCCCCCTACGAGCAGTACTTC. Its translation is CASSQGRNPPYEQYF.

This clonotype has at least ten counts. The gene calls are TRBV6-2 or TRBV6-3 and TRBJ2-4; 8 bases map to TRBD1. The CDR3 is made up of 11 amino acids. Unmatched junction bases numbered 5, after V lost 6 bases and J lost 13 bases. Germline loops: CDR1 MNHEY, CDR2 SVGEGT. The CDR3 loop is CASSLGQGQYF. Written as DNA, the CDR3 is TGTGCCAGCAGCCTCGGACAGGGCCAGTACTTC.

The V and J genes are TRBV10-3 and TRBJ2-7; D not resolved. The CDR3 totals 14 residues. CDR1 is ENHRY, CDR2 SYGVKD, per germline. V was shortened by 7 bases and J by 6 bases, with 19 bases between the two germline ends. The CDR3 here is CAINPDGLLAEQYF. As DNA, the CDR3 is TGTGCCATCAACCCAGACGGGCTGCTGGCCGAGCAGTACTTC.

This clonotype appeared many times. In DNA, the CDR3 is TGTGCCAGCAGTTACAGGACAGGGTTTACAGGCCAGTACTTC. Encoded protein: CASSYRTGFTGQYF. V and J are TRBV6-5 and TRBJ2-5, with 8 bases fitting TRBD1. Germline CDR1 reads MNHEY; CDR2 reads SVGAGI. J gave up 10 bases and V 2 bases, and 9 bases lay outside the gene matches. This CDR3 comprises 14 residues.

This clonotype was seen repeatedly, ten times or more. The chain uses TRBV20-1 and TRBJ2-5; no clear D. V was cut by 7 bases and J by 6 bases, with 12 bases left in between. CDR1 is DFQATT and CDR2 is SNEGSKA in the germline V gene (reference sequence). The CDR3 runs to 11 residues. This CDR3 is CSVRRGQTQYF. CDR3 DNA: TGCAGTGTGAGACGAGGACAGACCCAGTACTTC.